These 20 T cell receptor beta chains came from one sample sequenced in a study of cytomegalovirus exposure and HLA in healthy donors. This table comes from immunoSEQ multiplex PCR, and its TCRdb copy is limited to in-frame clones, with some not included. The sample lists 110,000 to 150,000 clones, roughly nine tenths occurring once. The sequencing input was PBMCs. These receptors came from a man between 18 and 29 years old in good health and CMV-seronegative.

This rearrangement joins TRBV5-1 to TRBJ2-7, with D perhaps matching TRBD1 (6 bases). The germline CDR1 and CDR2 sequences are SGHRS and YFSETQ. Trimming took 0 bases from V and 1 from J, leaving 11 bases between them. This CDR3 comprises 15 residues. The CDR3 spells CASSLGDRPSYEQYF. CDR3 in DNA: TGCGCCAGCAGCTTGGGCGACAGGCCGTCCTACGAGCAGTACTTC.

This chain uses TRBV28 with TRBJ2-3; 7 positions agree with TRBD1. After removal of 3 bases from V and 3 bases from J, the junction contained 9 bases not matched to a gene. Germline CDR1 reads MDHEN; CDR2 reads SYDVKM. The CDR3 loop spans 16 amino acids. CDR3 coding DNA: TGTGCCAGCAGTTTTCGACAGGGTTCATGGACAGATACGCAGTATTTT. Amino acid sequence: CASSFRQGSWTDTQYF. The whole variable domain, remainder taken from reference TRBV28 and TRBJ2-3, is DVKVTQSSRYLVKRTGEKVFLECVQDMDHENMFWYRQDPGLGLRLIYFSYDVKMKEKGDIPEGYSVSREKKERFSLILESASTNQTSMYLCASSFRQGSWTDTQYFGPGTRLTVL.

The DNA for the CDR3 is TGTGCCAGCAGCATCGGAGGGTACAACAGGGGCGGGTCCTACGAGCAGTACTTC. It is translated as CASSIGGYNRGGSYEQYF. The V and J genes are TRBV11-2 and TRBJ2-7, with D possibly TRBD1 on 7 matching bases. The CDR3 length is 18 residues. Trimming pared 5 bases from V and 1 base from J, leaving 24 bases between. CDR1 is SGHAT, CDR2 FQNNGV, per germline.

The rearrangement uses TRBV27 and TRBJ1-3; D not certain. The length of the CDR3 is 14 residues. Trimming pared 5 bases from V and 4 bases from J, leaving 12 bases between. The germline V gene encodes CDR1 MNHEY and CDR2 SMNVEV (reference sequence). In nucleotides, the CDR3 is TGTGCCAGCAGTCCCTCCCCCTTGGGAAACACCATATATTTT. This gives the protein CASSPSPLGNTIYF.

This chain joins TRBV4-3 and TRBJ2-7; the D gene is possibly TRBD2 (5 bases). Germline values: CDR1 LGHNA, CDR2 YSLEER. V dropped 2 bases and J dropped 6 bases, with 17 bases sitting between them. This CDR3 is built from 15 residues. This CDR3 is CASSQSTGVRSEQYF. As DNA, the CDR3 is TGCGCCAGCAGCCAAAGTACCGGGGTACGGAGCGAGCAGTACTTC.

This chain links TRBV27 with TRBJ2-2, with unresolved D. Germline V lookup: CDR1 MNHEY, CDR2 SMNVEV (reference sequence). The V and J ends lost 9 bases and 6 bases respectively, with 17 bases between them. The CDR3 covers 14 residues. The CDR3 spells CASIGGVFPGELFF. DNA for the CDR3: TGTGCCAGTATAGGCGGTGTTTTTCCCGGGGAGCTGTTTTTT.

The CDR3 reads CASSLSLFSGELFF. The CDR3, as DNA: TGTGCCAGCAGTTTATCTTTATTTTCTGGGGAGCTGTTTTTT. The chain has TRBV27 and TRBJ2-2; D not resolved. V was cut by 0 bases and J by 8 bases, with 10 bases left in between. Germline CDR1 MNHEY, CDR2 SMNVEV (reference sequence). This CDR3 spans 14 amino acids.

V and J are TRBV5-1 and TRBJ2-7, with TRBD1 as a possible D gene (6 bases). Germline values: CDR1 SGHRS, CDR2 YFSETQ. Between the trimmed V and J ends, which lost 1 base and 2 bases, there was a span of 13 bases. The CDR3 is made up of 15 amino acids. CDR3 in DNA: TGCGCCAGCAGCTTGACGGCAGGGGAAACCTACGAGCAGTACTTC. It yields the protein CASSLTAGETYEQYF.

This chain uses TRBV2 with TRBJ1-6; D gene uncertain. Trimming cost V 0 bases and J 10 bases, with 13 bases left between them. Germline assignment: CDR1 SNHLY and CDR2 FYNNEI. This CDR3 is 15 amino acids long. CDR3 in amino acids: CASSEAGGQSSPLHF. The CDR3 nucleotides are TGTGCCAGCAGTGAAGCTGGAGGGCAAAGCTCACCCCTCCACTTT.

The chain joins TRBV19 to TRBJ2-2; maybe TRBD1 (5 bases). Trimming removed 6 bases at V and 1 base at J, with 6 bases between. The V gene's germline CDR1 is LNHDA and CDR2 SQIVND (reference sequence). The CDR3 spans 13 residues. This chain's CDR3 is CASRQGNTGELFF. As DNA, the CDR3 is TGTGCCAGTAGGCAGGGGAACACCGGGGAGCTGTTTTTT.

The V call is TRBV7-2, the J call TRBJ1-2, with D perhaps matching TRBD1 (5 bases). Between the trimmed V and J ends, which lost 1 base and 4 bases, there was a span of 16 bases. CDR3 length: 16 amino acids. Germline assignment: CDR1 SGHTA and CDR2 FQGNSA. The CDR3 here is CASSLGNSGPTYGYTF. The CDR3 bases are TGTGCCAGCAGCTTAGGAAATTCAGGGCCCACCTATGGCTACACCTTC. Full variable domain (rest looked up from reference TRBV7-2 and TRBJ1-2): GAGVSQSPSNKVTEKGKDVELRCDPISGHTALYWYRQSLGQGLEFLIYFQGNSAPDKSGLPSDRFSAERTGGSVSTLTIQRTQQEDSAVYLCASSLGNSGPTYGYTFGSGTRLTVV.

V and J are TRBV5-4 and TRBJ1-6; a possible D gene is TRBD1 (6 bases). The CDR3 runs 17 residues. V was shortened by 4 bases and J by 4 bases, with 18 bases between the two germline ends. From germline, CDR1 is SGHNT and CDR2 YYREEE (reference sequence). In DNA form, the CDR3 reads TGTGCCAGCAGCCCTACATACAGGGAGGGGTATAATTCACCCCTCCACTTT. Amino acid sequence: CASSPTYREGYNSPLHF.

The chain uses TRBV19 and TRBJ1-1; D remains ambiguous. CDR3 length: 16 amino acids. V was cut by 3 bases and J by 0 bases, with 14 bases left in between. CDR1 is LNHDA and CDR2 is SQIVND in the germline V gene (reference sequence). CDR3 nucleotide sequence: TGTGCCAGTAGTATGGGGTCCTGGGAGGTGAACACTGAAGCTTTCTTT. The encoded protein is CASSMGSWEVNTEAFF. The full variable domain, completed using reference TRBV19 and TRBJ1-1, is DGGITQSPKYLFRKEGQNVTLSCEQNLNHDAMYWYRQDPGQGLRLIYYSQIVNDFQKGDIAEGYSVSREKKESFPLTVTSAQKNPTAFYLCASSMGSWEVNTEAFFGQGTRLTVV.

The chain uses TRBV25-1 and TRBJ2-5; a possible D gene is TRBD1 (5 bases). The CDR3 has 14 residues. The germline CDR1 and CDR2 sequences are MGHDK and SYGVNS. V lost 6 bases, J lost 1 base, and 12 bases lay in between. CDR3 sequence (DNA): TGTGCCAGCAGAGCAAACAGGATCCAAGAGACCCAGTACTTC. It translates to CASRANRIQETQYF.

The V gene is TRBV5-6, the J gene TRBJ2-3; 11 nucleotides match TRBD1. The V gene end was trimmed by 2 bases and the J gene end by 4 bases; junction bases not matched to a gene: 3. The CDR3 spans 15 residues. Germline lookup yields CDR1 SGHDT and CDR2 YYEEEE. Here the CDR3 DNA reads TGTGCCAGCAGCTTCCCGGGACAGGGGGCAGATACGCAGTATTTT. Translation gives CASSFPGQGADTQYF.

V usage is TRBV28 and J usage is TRBJ2-7; TRBD1 aligns across 7 bases. Germline V lookup: CDR1 MDHEN, CDR2 SYDVKM. CDR3 length equals 17 residues. V was pared by 7 bases and J by 5 bases, with 20 bases of the junction left unmatched. The CDR3 protein is CASTTILSTGMMDEQYF. The CDR3 region has the DNA TGTGCCAGCACCACGATTCTTTCGACAGGGATGATGGACGAGCAGTACTTC.

The chain links TRBV6-6 to TRBJ2-7; 9 nucleotides match TRBD2. CDR3 size: 14 residues. Germline CDR1 is MNHNY and CDR2 is SVGAGI (reference sequence). Trimming took 4 bases from V and 2 from J; bases not matched to a gene: 3. CDR3 sequence (DNA): TGTGCCAGCAGTTTGCGGGAGGGGGCCTACGAGCAGTACTTC. Protein sequence: CASSLREGAYEQYF.

This chain connects TRBV28 to TRBJ1-2, with 8 bases identical to TRBD1. CDR3 length: 15 amino acids. V lost 6 bases and J lost 3; bases outside the gene matches: 9. The germline V gene encodes CDR1 MDHEN and CDR2 SYDVKM. The CDR3 coding sequence is TGTGCCAGCAGAAAAAGACAGGGGTTCGACTATGGCTACACCTTC. Amino acids: CASRKRQGFDYGYTF.

This clone was counted between two and nine times. The chain links TRBV9 to TRBJ2-6; D possibly corresponds to TRBD1 (6 bases). This CDR3 has 18 amino acids. Germline-derived CDR1 and CDR2 are SGDLS and YYNGEE. Trimming stripped 3 bases from V and 0 bases from J, with 16 bases between. The CDR3, as DNA: TGTGCCAGCAGCGACAACCGGGACACCGACTCTGGGGCCAACGTCCTGACTTTC. Its translation: CASSDNRDTDSGANVLTF.

Many counts were recorded for this clone. Additional DNA sequences in this sample encode the identical CDR3. This sequence joins TRBV6-1 and TRBJ2-5, with 11 bases identical to TRBD2. The CDR3 is 15 residues long. Germline V gene data show CDR1 as MNHNS and CDR2 as SASEGT. V shed 2 bases, J shed 1 base, and the junction held 0 bases outside the gene matches. The CDR3 reads CASSELAGGQETQYF. Written as DNA, the CDR3 is TGTGCCAGCAGTGAACTAGCGGGGGGCCAAGAGACCCAGTACTTC.